This T cell receptor beta chain was sequenced during a study of cytomegalovirus exposure and HLA in healthy donors. Study results and limitations: TCR beta V segments were, for the most part, productive about 87% or about 30% of the time in an earlier analysis.

In this sample, this clone turned up a few times. What it binds is unknown. The PCR made use of 60 Vbeta and 13 Jbeta primers. Libraries were prepared by immunoSEQ multiplex PCR; TCRdb keeps only in-frame clonotypes and omits some of them. The sample has 150,000 to 200,000 clones; approximately 73% are singletons. Trimming removed 3 bases from V and 6 bases from J; junction bases left unmatched: 2. The length of the CDR3 is 12 residues. Germline V gives CDR1 SGHTA, CDR2 FQGNSA. The sequenced sample was PBMCs. The gene calls are TRBV7-2 and TRBJ2-7; 7 bases are a match to TRBD1. This TCR came from a woman younger than 30 in good health and CMV-seropositive. The CDR3 region has the DNA TGTGCCAGCAGCTTCCCAGGGGGCGAGCAGTACTTC. It is translated as CASSFPGGEQYF.